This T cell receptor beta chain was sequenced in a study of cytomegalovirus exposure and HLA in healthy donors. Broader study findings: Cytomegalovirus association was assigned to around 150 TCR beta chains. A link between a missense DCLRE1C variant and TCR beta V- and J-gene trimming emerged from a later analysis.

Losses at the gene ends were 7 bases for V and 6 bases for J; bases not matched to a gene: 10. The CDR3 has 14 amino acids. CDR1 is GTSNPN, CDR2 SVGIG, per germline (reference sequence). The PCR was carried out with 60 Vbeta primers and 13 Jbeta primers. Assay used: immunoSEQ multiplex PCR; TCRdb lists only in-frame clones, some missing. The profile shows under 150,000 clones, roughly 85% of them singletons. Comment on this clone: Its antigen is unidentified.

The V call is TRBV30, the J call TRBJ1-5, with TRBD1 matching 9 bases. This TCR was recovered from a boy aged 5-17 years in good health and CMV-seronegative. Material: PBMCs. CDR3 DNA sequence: TGTGCCTTGGACGATACAGGGGGCGGTCAGCCCCAGCATTTT. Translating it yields CALDDTGGGQPQHF.